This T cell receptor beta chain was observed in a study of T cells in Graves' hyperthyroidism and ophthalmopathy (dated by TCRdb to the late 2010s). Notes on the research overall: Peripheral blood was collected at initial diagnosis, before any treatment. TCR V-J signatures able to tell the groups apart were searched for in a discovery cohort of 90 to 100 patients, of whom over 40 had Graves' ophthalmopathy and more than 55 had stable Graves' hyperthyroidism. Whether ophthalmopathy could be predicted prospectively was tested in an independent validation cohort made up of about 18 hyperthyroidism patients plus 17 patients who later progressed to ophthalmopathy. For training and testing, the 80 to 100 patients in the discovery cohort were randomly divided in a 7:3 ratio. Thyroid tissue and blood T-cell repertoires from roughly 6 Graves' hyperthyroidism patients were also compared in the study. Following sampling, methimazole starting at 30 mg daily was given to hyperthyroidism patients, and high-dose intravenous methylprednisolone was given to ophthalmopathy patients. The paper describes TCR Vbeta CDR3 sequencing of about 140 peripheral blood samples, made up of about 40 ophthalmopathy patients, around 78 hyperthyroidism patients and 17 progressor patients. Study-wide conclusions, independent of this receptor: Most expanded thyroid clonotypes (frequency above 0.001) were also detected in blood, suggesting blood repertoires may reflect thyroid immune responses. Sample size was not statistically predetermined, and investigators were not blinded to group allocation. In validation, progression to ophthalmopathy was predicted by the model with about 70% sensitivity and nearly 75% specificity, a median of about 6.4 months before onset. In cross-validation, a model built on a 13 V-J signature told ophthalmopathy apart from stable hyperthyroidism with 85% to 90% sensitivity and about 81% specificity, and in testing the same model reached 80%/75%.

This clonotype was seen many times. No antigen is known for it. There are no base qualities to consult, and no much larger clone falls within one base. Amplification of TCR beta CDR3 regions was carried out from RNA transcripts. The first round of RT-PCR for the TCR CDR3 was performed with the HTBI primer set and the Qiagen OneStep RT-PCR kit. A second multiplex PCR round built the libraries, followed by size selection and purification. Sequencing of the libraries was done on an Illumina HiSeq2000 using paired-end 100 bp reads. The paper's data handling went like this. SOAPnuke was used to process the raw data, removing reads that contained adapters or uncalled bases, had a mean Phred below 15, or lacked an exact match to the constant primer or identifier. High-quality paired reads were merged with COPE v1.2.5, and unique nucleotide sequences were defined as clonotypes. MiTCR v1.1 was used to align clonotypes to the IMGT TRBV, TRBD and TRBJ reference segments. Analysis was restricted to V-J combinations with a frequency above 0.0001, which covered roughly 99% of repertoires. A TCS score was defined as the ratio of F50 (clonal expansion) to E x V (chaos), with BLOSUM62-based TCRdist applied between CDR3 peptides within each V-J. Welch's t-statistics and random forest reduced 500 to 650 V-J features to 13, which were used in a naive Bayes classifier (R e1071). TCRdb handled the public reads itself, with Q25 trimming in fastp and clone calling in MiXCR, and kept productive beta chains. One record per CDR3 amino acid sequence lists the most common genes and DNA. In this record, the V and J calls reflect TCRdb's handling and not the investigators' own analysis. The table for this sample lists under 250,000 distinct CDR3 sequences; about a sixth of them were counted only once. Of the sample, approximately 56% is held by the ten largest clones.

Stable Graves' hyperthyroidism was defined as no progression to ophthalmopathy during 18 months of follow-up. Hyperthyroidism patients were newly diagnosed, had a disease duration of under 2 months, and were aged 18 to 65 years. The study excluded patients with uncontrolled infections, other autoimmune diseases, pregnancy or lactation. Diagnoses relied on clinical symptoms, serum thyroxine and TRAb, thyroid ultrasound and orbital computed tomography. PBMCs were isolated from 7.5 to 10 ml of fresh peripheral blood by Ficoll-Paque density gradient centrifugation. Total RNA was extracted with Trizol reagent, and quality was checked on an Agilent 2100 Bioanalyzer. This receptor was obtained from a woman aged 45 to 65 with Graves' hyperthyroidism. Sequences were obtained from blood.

The bases are TGCGCCAGCGGGCCGGGACACCGGCAAGAGACCCAGTACTTC. Protein translation: CASGPGHRQETQYF. The chain couples TRBV5-1 to TRBJ2-5, and the D gene may be TRBD1, 6 bases matching. The junction carries 15 bases between V and J, which are trimmed by 7 bases and 2 bases respectively. Counted from cysteine to phenylalanine, this CDR3 has 14 amino acids. Only the CDR3 portion is preserved as DNA: 42 bases, with reading frame beginning at the first base. CDR1 and CDR2 are drawn from the germline V gene: SGHRS, YFSETQ. Reference TRBV5-1 and TRBJ2-5 proteins supply the regions before and after the CDR3; the full variable domain is: KAGVTQTPRYLIKTRGQQVTLSCSPISGHRSVSWYQQTPGQGLQFLFEYFSETQRNKGNFPGRFSGRQFSNSRSEMNVSTLELGDSALYLCASGPGHRQETQYFGPGTRLLVL.